Detailed here is one T cell receptor (beta chain). Deletions cut 5 bases from V and 9 bases from J, with 17 bases between. The CDR3 extends over 13 amino acids. CDR1 is SEHNR and CDR2 is FQNEAQ in the germline V gene (reference sequence). Authors' analysis steps: Amplifying reference gene primers gave estimates of nucleated cell counts. This table comes from immunoSEQ multiplex PCR, and its TCRdb copy is limited to in-frame clones, with some not included. The V and J calls and clone size come from that table; D and trimming were worked out from the DNA. Of approximately 100,000 clones in the sample, 70% to 90% were seen once. This record comes from a study of blood T cell repertoires in COVID-19.

The chain links TRBV7-9 to TRBJ2-7; D not certain. Sequencing was carried out using peripheral blood. This receptor was obtained from a human donor in a cohort sampled during active COVID-19. The CDR3 DNA sequence: TGTGCCAGCAGCGAATTAACCGGTCCTGGGCAGTACTTC. Translated: CASSELTGPGQYF.